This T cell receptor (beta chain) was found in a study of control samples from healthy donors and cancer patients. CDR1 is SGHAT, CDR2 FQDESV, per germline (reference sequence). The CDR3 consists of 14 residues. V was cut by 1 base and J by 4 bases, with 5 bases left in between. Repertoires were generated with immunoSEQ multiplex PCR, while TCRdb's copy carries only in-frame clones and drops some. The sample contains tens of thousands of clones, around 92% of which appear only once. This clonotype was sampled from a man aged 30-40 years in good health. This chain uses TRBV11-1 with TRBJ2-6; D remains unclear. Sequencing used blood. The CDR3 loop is CASSLVSGANVLTF. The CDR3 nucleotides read TGTGCCAGCAGCTTAGTTTCAGGGGCCAACGTCCTGACTTTC.